The 32 T cell receptor beta chains reported below all come from one sample, sequenced in a study of Graves' ophthalmopathy and Graves' hyperthyroidism. Amplification of the TCR beta CDR3 regions used RNA transcripts (as template). An opening RT-PCR round employed HTBI primers and preceded a second-round multiplex PCR. MiXCR was run by TCRdb on the multiplex PCR reads, yielding one entry per CDR3 protein. The table records hundreds of thousands of distinct CDR3 sequences, 22% of them present only once. The material sequenced was peripheral blood. All receptors derive from a woman aged 18-30 years with stable Graves' hyperthyroidism. Some clones in this sample may be carry-over from other donors' samples.

The chain joins TRBV9 to TRBJ2-7, with 8 bases that match TRBD1. J gave up 5 bases and V 3 bases, and 4 bases lay outside the gene matches. There are 13 residues in the CDR3. CDR1 is SGDLS and CDR2 is YYNGEE in the germline V gene. CDR3 DNA sequence: TGTGCCAGCAGCGCCCGGACAGGGAACGAGCAGTACTTC. It is translated as CASSARTGNEQYF. The entire variable domain, with the rest obtained from reference TRBV9 and TRBJ2-7, is as follows: DSGVTQTPKHLITATGQRVTLRCSPRSGDLSVYWYQQSLDQGLQFLIQYYNGEERAKGNILERFSAQQFPDLHSELNLSSLELGDSALYFCASSARTGNEQYFGPGTRLTVT.

This clonotype was seen ten or more times. The chain is built from TRBV28 and TRBJ2-7, with D perhaps given as TRBD1 or TRBD2 (5 bases each). Germline V gene sequence: CDR1 MDHEN, CDR2 SYDVKM. The CDR3 spans 13 residues. The germline V and J ends were trimmed by 6 bases and 0 bases, with 9 bases remaining between them. CDR3 sequence (DNA): TGTGCCAGCAGGGGACCCCCCTCCTACGAGCAGTACTTC. Translating gives CASRGPPSYEQYF.

This clonotype was detected only a few times. The rearrangement links TRBV28 to TRBJ1-2, with 8 bases that match TRBD1. Germline assignment: CDR1 MDHEN and CDR2 SYDVKM. The junction had 12 bases not matched to a gene; V was cut back by 10 bases and J by 8 bases. CDR3 length: 13 residues. The CDR3 sequence: CAILRQGSNGYTF. DNA for the CDR3: TGTGCCATCCTTCGACAGGGGAGCAACGGCTACACCTTC.

This clonotype occurred many times. The CDR3 spells CASSEQGASGYTF. CDR3 nucleotide sequence: TGTGCCAGCAGTGAACAGGGGGCTTCTGGCTACACCTTC. The V call is TRBV6-1, the J call TRBJ1-2; TRBD1 matches 8 bases. J lost 7 bases, V lost 2 bases, and 3 bases had no gene match. This CDR3 region has 13 residues. Germline V gene lookup returns CDR1 MNHNS and CDR2 SASEGT.

This clonotype was picked up many times. The V gene is TRBV6-1, the J gene TRBJ1-3; possibly TRBD1 for D (5 bases). Per the germline V gene, CDR1 is MNHNS and CDR2 is SASEGT. The CDR3 consists of 14 residues. Trimming took off 5 bases at V and 4 bases at J, with 12 bases between the two ends. The CDR3 protein is CASSTGTGGNTIYF. The DNA of the CDR3 is TGTGCCAGCAGTACCGGGACCGGGGGAAACACCATATATTTT.

This clonotype was observed many times. The chain is built from TRBV6-1 and TRBJ1-2; 10 bases fit TRBD1. Germline V gene sequence: CDR1 MNHNS, CDR2 SASEGT. V lost 3 bases, J lost 2 bases, and 6 bases stayed unmatched. The CDR3 covers 16 residues. CDR3 in DNA: TGTGCCAGCAGTGATCCCGGGACAGGGGTGAACTATGGCTACACCTTC. Encoded protein: CASSDPGTGVNYGYTF.

This clonotype came up many times. The chain is built from TRBV4-1 and TRBJ2-7; D is unresolved. The CDR3 runs 13 residues. V lost 3 bases and J 3 bases, leaving 9 bases between the germline ends. Germline lookup yields CDR1 MGHRA and CDR2 YSYEKL. The CDR3, as DNA: TGCGCCAGCAGCCATTCAGCCCTCTACGAGCAGTACTTC. Its protein product is CASSHSALYEQYF.

This clonotype was counted at least ten times. This chain joins TRBV20-1 and TRBJ2-7; D may match TRBD1 or TRBD2 (5 bases each). Trimming stripped 6 bases from V and 6 bases from J, with 21 bases between. The germline V gene encodes CDR1 DFQATT and CDR2 SNEGSKA (reference sequence). The length of the CDR3 is 14 residues. DNA for the CDR3: TGCAGTGCGCAAAACCGGGACGCCGTCCGCGAGCAGTACTTC. Its translation: CSAQNRDAVREQYF.

The rearrangement joins TRBV11-2 to TRBJ1-1, with 7 nucleotides matching TRBD1. Germline CDR1 and CDR2: SGHAT and FQNNGV. V was pared by 6 bases and J by 5 bases, with 15 bases of the junction left unmatched. This CDR3 spans 16 amino acids. Written as DNA, the CDR3 is TGTGCCAGCAGACGAACAGGGGCGCTTGGGAGGACTGAAGCTTTCTTT. This codes for CASRRTGALGRTEAFF.

The chain combines TRBV6-1 with TRBJ2-7; 7 bases fit TRBD1. This CDR3 region has 13 residues. The ends lost 5 bases at V and 5 bases at J; junction bases unmatched: 6. Germline V gives CDR1 MNHNS, CDR2 SASEGT. DNA of the CDR3: TGTGCCAGCAGTCCGACAGGGATCCACGAGCAGTACTTC. Translated, it gives CASSPTGIHEQYF.

This clonotype appeared many times. The chain combines TRBV12-3 or TRBV12-4 with TRBJ2-7; a possible D gene is TRBD1 (5 bases). The CDR3 consists of 14 residues. V gave up 4 bases and J gave up 3 bases, with 13 bases separating them. The CDR3 region is CASSWQPGLYEQYF. The CDR3 nucleotides are TGTGCCAGCAGTTGGCAGCCAGGGCTCTACGAGCAGTACTTC.

The chain is built from TRBV20-1 and TRBJ1-2; weak D call: TRBD1 (6 bases). The CDR3 length is 16 residues. Trimming left V 0 bases short and J 3 bases short, with 17 bases between. Germline V gene sequence: CDR1 DFQATT, CDR2 SNEGSKA (reference sequence). As DNA, the CDR3 is TGCAGTGCTAGAGATTTATTGCAGGGGAGAGACTATGGCTACACCTTC. This sequence encodes CSARDLLQGRDYGYTF.

This clonotype came up many times. The chain has TRBV27 and TRBJ2-7, with 8 bases fitting TRBD1. CDR3 length: 18 residues. Looked up from germline, CDR1 is MNHEY and CDR2 is SMNVEV (reference sequence). Trimming removed 4 bases from V and 7 bases from J; junction bases left unmatched: 21. CDR3 in amino acids: CASSSISAGTGNLREQYF. The CDR3 nucleotides read TGTGCCAGCAGTTCTATCTCAGCCGGGACAGGAAATCTACGAGAGCAGTACTTC.

This clonotype was recorded many times. The rearrangement joins TRBV6-1 to TRBJ2-2; no firm D call. The CDR3 has 11 amino acids. The V end lost 11 bases, the J end lost 4 bases, and 8 bases lay between the germline ends. Per the germline V gene, CDR1 is MNHNS and CDR2 is SASEGT. CDR3 region: CAVRVTGELFF. Written as DNA, the CDR3 is TGTGCCGTCCGGGTCACCGGGGAGCTGTTTTTT.

This clonotype was seen many times. This chain uses TRBV27 with TRBJ1-5; D gene uncertain. The V gene lost 1 base and the J gene lost 0 bases, with 7 bases spanning the gap. CDR3 length: 15 amino acids. Germline V gene lookup returns CDR1 MNHEY and CDR2 SMNVEV (reference sequence). CDR3: CASSLFARSNQPQHF. The CDR3 bases are TGTGCCAGCAGTTTATTTGCCCGTAGCAATCAGCCCCAGCATTTT.

The sample holds many counts of this clonotype. The chain recombines TRBV20-1 with TRBJ2-7; TRBD1 agrees at 8 bases. V trimming: 7 bases; J trimming: 2 bases; junction bases outside the gene matches: 13. The CDR3 spans 15 residues. Per germline, CDR1 DFQATT and CDR2 SNEGSKA (reference sequence). The CDR3 DNA reads as TGCAGTGTCACCATCCGGGACAGGCTTACCTACGAGCAGTACTTC. It yields the protein CSVTIRDRLTYEQYF.

This clonotype has a count of ten or more. The rearrangement links TRBV7-9 to TRBJ2-2, with 7 bases matching TRBD1. J was trimmed by 3 bases and V by 4 bases; bases with no gene match: 5. Germline CDR1 reads SEHNR; CDR2 reads FQNEAQ (reference sequence). CDR3 length equals 15 residues. CDR3 DNA: TGTGCCAGCAGCTCGACAGGGCGGGACACCGGGGAGCTGTTTTTT. Its translation: CASSSTGRDTGELFF.

This clonotype occurred many times. J is TRBJ2-2 and V is TRBV7-2; TRBD2 matches at 8 bases. This CDR3 is 15 amino acids long. V was clipped by 3 bases and J by 6 bases; unmatched bases: 6. Germline CDR1 reads SGHTA; CDR2 reads FQGNSA. The CDR3 region is CASSLGGGRAGELFF. CDR3 nucleotide sequence: TGTGCCAGCAGCTTGGGCGGGGGGCGAGCCGGGGAGCTGTTTTTT. The full variable domain, completed using reference TRBV7-2 and TRBJ2-2, is GAGVSQSPSNKVTEKGKDVELRCDPISGHTALYWYRQSLGQGLEFLIYFQGNSAPDKSGLPSDRFSAERTGGSVSTLTIQRTQQEDSAVYLCASSLGGGRAGELFFGEGSRLTVL.

The sample holds many counts of this clonotype. J is TRBJ2-5 and V is TRBV9, with 7 nucleotides matching TRBD2. The germline CDR1 and CDR2 sequences are SGDLS and YYNGEE. The CDR3 is 15 amino acids. V trimming: 0 bases; J trimming: 5 bases; junction bases outside the gene matches: 7. CDR3: CASSVAAGAKETQYF. The CDR3 nucleotides read TGTGCCAGCAGCGTAGCGGCGGGAGCGAAGGAGACCCAGTACTTC.

This clonotype was recorded at least ten times. V gene TRBV30 combines with J gene TRBJ2-7; the match to TRBD1 covers 12 bases. Germline V gene sequence: CDR1 GTSNPN, CDR2 SVGIG (reference sequence). This CDR3 comprises 15 residues. With V trimmed by 0 bases and J by 7 bases, 7 bases remained unmatched. The CDR3 sequence: CAWSVGDRGPFEQYF. The DNA of the CDR3 is TGTGCCTGGAGTGTAGGGGACAGGGGGCCTTTTGAGCAGTACTTC. Based on the CDR3 plus reference TRBV30 and TRBJ2-7, the full variable domain is SQTIHQWPATLVQPVGSPLSLECTVEGTSNPNLYWYRQAAGRGLQLLFYSVGIGQISSEVPQNLSASRPQDRQFILSSKKLLLSDSGFYLCAWSVGDRGPFEQYFGPGTRLTVT.

As to this clonotype: Possible read error: a much larger clone is one base away. The CDR3 does not end in the conserved phenylalanine or tryptophan, so this is likely a read error. J is TRBJ1-1 and V is TRBV6-1, with D perhaps matching TRBD1 (5 bases). This CDR3 contains 11 residues. Looked up from germline, CDR1 is MNHNS and CDR2 is SASEGT. V was trimmed by 7 bases and J by 9 bases, leaving 12 bases between them. As DNA, the CDR3 is TGTGCCAGCAAGGTGCGGGACCAAGCTTTCTCT. Translating it yields CASKVRDQAFS.

This clonotype came up many times. The CDR3 loop reads CASTRGRNTEAFF. The CDR3 bases are TGTGCCAGCACTAGGGGGCGTAACACTGAAGCTTTCTTT. The chain carries TRBV12-3 or TRBV12-4 and TRBJ1-1; 7 nucleotides align to TRBD1. Trimming cost V 7 bases and J 2 bases; bases outside gene matches: 4. This CDR3 region has 13 residues.

Ten or more counts support this clonotype. The chain combines TRBV12-3 or TRBV12-4 with TRBJ2-7, with 9 nucleotides matching TRBD1. CDR3 size: 14 residues. The V segment lost 5 bases and the J segment 3 bases; nucleotides outside the gene matches: 5. In nucleotides, the CDR3 is TGTGCCAGCAGTCCTCTGGACAGGGGCTACGAGCAGTACTTC. Its translation: CASSPLDRGYEQYF.

This clonotype appeared many times. The chain joins TRBV20-1 to TRBJ1-5, with 7 positions matching TRBD1. Losses at the gene ends were 5 bases for V and 4 bases for J; bases not matched to a gene: 5. The V gene's germline CDR1 is DFQATT and CDR2 SNEGSKA (reference sequence). The length of the CDR3 is 13 residues. CDR3 nucleotides: TGCAGTGCTCTCTGGGACAGAAATCAGCCCCAGCATTTT. It is translated as CSALWDRNQPQHF.

V and J are TRBV7-2 and TRBJ2-5, with TRBD2 matching 12 bases. Germline V lookup: CDR1 SGHTA, CDR2 FQGNSA. The V and J ends lost 0 bases and 5 bases, in that order; junction bases with no gene match: 16. The CDR3 contains 20 residues. In DNA, the CDR3 is TGTGCCAGCAGCTTAGCGAGTGATCCCTGGCTAGCGGGGGGGCAGGAGACCCAGTACTTC. Amino acids: CASSLASDPWLAGGQETQYF.

This clonotype occurred many times. CDR3 nucleotide sequence: TGTGCCAGCAGCTTAAGATTACAAGAGACCCAGTACTTC. Residues: CASSLRLQETQYF. V usage is TRBV7-6 and J usage is TRBJ2-5; unclear D gene. The CDR3 totals 13 residues. CDR1 and CDR2 (germline): SGHVS, FNYEAQ. The V end lost 2 bases, the J end lost 2 bases, and 6 bases lay between the germline ends.

CDR3 in amino acids: CASSLASLYEQYF. The CDR3 DNA follows: TGCGCCAGCAGCTTGGCTAGCCTCTACGAGCAGTACTTC. This chain uses TRBV5-1 with TRBJ2-7, with a tentative D call TRBD2 (5 bases). This CDR3 comprises 13 residues. V was shortened by 0 bases and J by 3 bases, with 7 bases between the two germline ends. Looked up from germline, CDR1 is SGHRS and CDR2 is YFSETQ.

This clonotype was detected only a few times. This chain uses TRBV3-1 with TRBJ1-1, with TRBD1 matching over 7 bases. Germline assignment: CDR1 LGHDT and CDR2 YNNKEL (reference sequence). The V and J ends lost 5 bases and 7 bases, in that order; junction bases with no gene match: 4. The CDR3 runs 12 residues. This CDR3 reads CASSKGQLEAFF. In DNA form, the CDR3 reads TGTGCCAGCAGCAAGGGACAGCTTGAAGCTTTCTTT.

This clonotype has ten or more counts. This sequence joins TRBV28 and TRBJ2-5; maybe TRBD1 (6 bases). The CDR3 runs 14 residues. The V gene lost 4 bases and the J gene lost 0 bases, with 9 bases spanning the gap. Germline V gene sequence: CDR1 MDHEN, CDR2 SYDVKM. The CDR3 DNA reads as TGTGCCAGCAGTTCCAGGACAGACCAAGAGACCCAGTACTTC. Translation gives CASSSRTDQETQYF.

This clonotype was observed a handful of times. This chain connects TRBV19 to TRBJ1-6, with D perhaps TRBD1 (5 bases). Trimming pared 8 bases from V and 7 bases from J, leaving 18 bases between. Looked up from germline, CDR1 is LNHDA and CDR2 is SQIVND (reference sequence). The CDR3 extends over 15 amino acids. The CDR3 nucleotides read TGTGCCAGTCACGAGACGGCAGGGAGGAATTCACCCCTCCACTTT. It codes for CASHETAGRNSPLHF.

This clonotype was seen repeatedly, ten times or more. The V and J genes are TRBV7-2 and TRBJ2-2; 7 bases agree with TRBD2. Per the germline V gene, CDR1 is SGHTA and CDR2 is FQGNSA. V gave up 2 bases and J gave up 7 bases; unmatched junction bases: 7. This CDR3 has 15 amino acids. CDR3 region: CASSLMAGVSGELFF. The CDR3 DNA reads as TGTGCCAGCAGCTTAATGGCGGGAGTCAGCGGGGAGCTGTTTTTT.

This chain uses TRBV18 with TRBJ2-5; D ambiguous. Germline CDR1 reads KGHSH; CDR2 reads LQKENI. The CDR3 is 13 amino acids. Trimming took off 3 bases at V and 0 bases at J, with 5 bases between the two ends. This CDR3 is CASSPFYQETQYF. The CDR3 DNA is TGTGCCAGCTCACCGTTCTACCAAGAGACCCAGTACTTC.